In its sample, the clone carrying this T cell receptor beta chain was seen a few times. Antigen specificity is unknown. The data stem from a study of T cells in Graves' hyperthyroidism and ophthalmopathy. Study information: It was at initial diagnosis, before any treatment, that peripheral blood was collected. Findings of the study overall: With a median lead of 6.5 months before onset, the model predicted ophthalmopathy. Expanded thyroid clonotypes (above 0.001) were mostly also found in blood.

Uncontrolled infection, other autoimmune disease, pregnancy or lactation excluded patients. The CDR3 is 12 residues long. The V gene lost 1 base and the J gene lost 4 bases, with 8 bases spanning the gap. CDR1 is DFQATT and CDR2 is SNEGSKA in the germline V gene (reference sequence). TCR beta CDR3 sequences were amplified from RNA transcripts. First-round RT-PCR with HTBI primers amplified the TCR CDR3 region. One entry per CDR3 protein results from TCRdb running MiXCR on the multiplex PCR reads. The sample records roughly 500,000 distinct CDR3 sequences, about 20% being singletons. The specimen sequenced was blood. The V call is TRBV20-1, the J call TRBJ2-7, with unresolved D. The receptor's source is a woman in her sixties or seventies with Graves' ophthalmopathy. CDR3 sequence: CSARVPPYEQYF. Here the CDR3 DNA reads TGCAGTGCTAGAGTACCGCCTTACGAGCAGTACTTC.